The next 9 T cell receptor beta chains were all read from a single sample in a study of cytomegalovirus exposure and HLA in healthy donors. PCR used 60 Vbeta primers and 13 Jbeta primers. The data were produced by immunoSEQ multiplex PCR, yet TCRdb's version contains in-frame clones alone and is incomplete. The sample shows approximately 160,000 clones, 77% of them seen only once. The sequenced material came from PBMCs. Source of these receptors: a woman aged 25 to 39 in good health and CMV-seronegative.

The chain combines TRBV29-1 with TRBJ2-7; D may be TRBD1 (6 bases). CDR1 is SQVTM and CDR2 is ANQGSEA in the germline V gene. V shed 7 bases and J shed 3 bases, with 13 bases lying between them. The CDR3 totals 12 residues. CDR3 DNA sequence: TGCAGCGCCAGGACAGAGGGCTACGAGCAGTACTTC. Its translation: CSARTEGYEQYF.

The chain combines TRBV23-1 with TRBJ1-4; D is possibly TRBD1 (5 bases). TRBV23-1 falls under the ORF class, with uncertain function. V gave up 4 bases and J gave up 7 bases, with 16 bases separating them. CDR3 length equals 15 residues. The chain's CDR3 is CASSPRTREVEKLFF. The CDR3 DNA reads as TGCGCCAGCAGTCCCCGGACAAGGGAGGTTGAAAAACTGTTTTTT.

The J gene is TRBJ2-5, the V gene TRBV2; tentatively, D is TRBD2 (6 bases). V was pared by 6 bases and J by 1 base, with 12 bases between. The CDR3 is 14 amino acids. CDR1 and CDR2 (germline): SNHLY, FYNNEI. Here the CDR3 reads CASSYGTGQETQYF. CDR3 bases: TGTGCCAGCAGCTACGGGACTGGCCAAGAGACCCAGTACTTC.

The sample holds one count of this clone. V and J are TRBV9 and TRBJ2-5; TRBD2 matches at 9 bases. Germline CDR1 is SGDLS and CDR2 is YYNGEE. CDR3 size: 16 residues. The V segment lost 2 bases and the J segment 3 bases; nucleotides outside the gene matches: 8. The CDR3: CASSVGASGAEETQYF. The CDR3 bases are TGTGCCAGCAGCGTCGGGGCTAGCGGGGCCGAAGAGACCCAGTACTTC.

CDR3 in amino acids: CASSLVTSGSYEQYF. CDR3 DNA: TGTGCCAGCAGCTTAGTGACTAGCGGGAGTTACGAGCAGTACTTC. The V and J genes are TRBV7-8 and TRBJ2-7, with 12 bases aligning to TRBD2. The junction had 2 bases not matched to a gene; V was cut back by 1 base and J by 4 bases. The CDR3 is 15 amino acids. Germline CDR1 reads SGHVS; CDR2 reads FQNEAQ.

CDR3 coding DNA: TGTGCCAGCAGAGAGGCGGGCGATGAGCAGTTCTTC. Its protein product is CASREAGDEQFF. The V call is TRBV7-8, the J call TRBJ2-1; possible D gene TRBD2, 5 bases. CDR1 is SGHVS, CDR2 FQNEAQ, per germline. The V end was cut by 6 bases, the J end by 8 bases, with 11 bases between. This CDR3 has 12 amino acids.

This chain links TRBV4-1 with TRBJ2-5; weak D call: TRBD1 (6 bases). V lost 4 bases to trimming and J lost 3 bases, with 21 bases between them. The CDR3 is 17 residues long. The V gene's germline CDR1 is MGHRA and CDR2 YSYEKL. CDR3 coding DNA: TGCGCCAGCAGCCTCATCAGGGGAACGAAGGGAGAAGAGACCCAGTACTTC. The encoded protein is CASSLIRGTKGEETQYF.

This clone showed up just a few times. The chain joins TRBV19 to TRBJ2-7; 10 bases are a match to TRBD1. Trimming removed 6 bases from V and 4 bases from J; junction bases left unmatched: 6. CDR3 length: 14 residues. Germline CDR1 and CDR2: LNHDA and SQIVND (reference sequence). The CDR3 coding sequence is TGTGCCAGTAGACCCGGGACAGGGGTGTACGAGCAGTACTTC. This gives the protein CASRPGTGVYEQYF.

This rearrangement joins TRBV7-3 to TRBJ1-1, with 9 bases lining up with TRBD1. CDR3 size: 14 residues. Germline CDR1 and CDR2: SGHTA and FQGTGA. The V and J ends lost 8 bases and 2 bases, in that order; junction bases with no gene match: 6. The CDR3 bases are TGTGCCAGCTCCCCGACAGGGGGTAACACTGAAGCTTTCTTT. Its protein product is CASSPTGGNTEAFF.